This is a list of T cell receptor beta chains from one sample in a study of vaccination and CD4 T cells after COVID-19. TCRdb reprocessed the PCR reads via MiXCR and lists one record per CDR3 protein. The data show 20,000 to 30,000 distinct CDR3 sequences, more than 30% seen once. Their antigens are not known. The specimen comprised CD4+ T cells from blood, cultured in vitro, sampled about 7 months after SARS-CoV-2 vaccination. These receptor sequences come from a human donor who had recovered from COVID-19. CDR3s include the opening cysteine and the closing phenylalanine or tryptophan. The D gene is left open where the match is weak. Size is stated for part of the rows, as once, few or many counts, or as a class when the clone is expanded.

CASSQDYGWREGPETQYF,TGCGCCAGCAGCCAAGATTATGGCTGGCGGGAGGGCCCAGAGACCCAGTACTTC,TRBJ2-5,TRBV4-3,TRBD2,NA
CATTPDGQTEAFF,TGTGCCACCACCCCGGATGGACAGACTGAAGCTTTCTTT,TRBJ1-1,TRBV19,NA,few
CASSLSTGGSLNTEAFF,TGTGCCAGCAGTTTATCGACAGGGGGCTCTTTAAACACTGAAGCTTTCTTT,TRBJ1-1,TRBV27,TRBD1,NA
CASSLPGQGPNQPQHF,TGTGCCAGCAGTTTACCGGGACAGGGGCCCAATCAGCCCCAGCATTTT,TRBJ1-5,TRBV12-3/TRBV12-4,TRBD1,NA
CAWSRDGGGETQYF,TGTGCCTGGTCTCGGGACGGCGGCGGGGAGACCCAGTACTTC,TRBJ2-5,TRBV30,NA,NA
CASSPTWGELETQYF,TGTGCCAGCAGCCCGACGTGGGGGGAATTAGAGACCCAGTACTTC,TRBJ2-5,TRBV7-8,NA,NA
CASSLGRAGVNTEAFF,TGTGCCAGCAGCTTAGGCAGGGCCGGGGTGAACACTGAAGCTTTCTTT,TRBJ1-1,TRBV7-8,NA,NA
CASSFLDNQGTQYF,TGTGCCAGCAGCTTTCTGGACAACCAAGGGACCCAGTACTTC,TRBJ2-5,TRBV7-2,NA,NA
CASSRRLTGSDTQYF,TGTGCCAGCAGCCGTCGCTTAACGGGTTCGGATACGCAGTATTTT,TRBJ2-3,TRBV7-9,NA,NA
CSAGDTHRPYF,TGCAGTGCTGGGGACACCCATCGTCCGTACTTC,TRBJ2-7,TRBV20-1,NA,NA
CSLTGAAMVGNSPLHF,TGCAGTCTGACAGGGGCCGCAATGGTCGGTAATTCACCCCTCCACTTT,TRBJ1-6,TRBV20-1,TRBD1,medium-sized
CSAMPLRVGSAEAFF,TGCAGTGCTATGCCCCTCCGGGTGGGGAGTGCTGAAGCTTTCTTT,TRBJ1-1,TRBV20-1,NA,few
CSARGARTGISGYGYTF,TGCAGTGCTAGAGGAGCGCGGACAGGGATCTCCGGCTATGGCTACACCTTC,TRBJ1-2,TRBV20-1,TRBD1,medium-sized
CSARDPGAHSNQPQHF,TGCAGTGCTAGAGACCCGGGGGCCCATAGCAATCAGCCCCAGCATTTT,TRBJ1-5,TRBV20-1,NA,NA
CASSGQINTGELFF,TGCGCCAGCAGTGGGCAGATAAACACCGGGGAGCTGTTTTTT,TRBJ2-2,TRBV10-1,NA,once
CSARVLGSGANVLTF,TGCAGTGCTAGAGTCCTTGGTTCTGGGGCCAACGTCCTGACTTTC,TRBJ2-6,TRBV20-1,NA,few
CASILGEQYF,TGTGCCAGCATCCTGGGAGAGCAGTACTTC,TRBJ2-7,TRBV6-4,NA,NA
CASSLELAFETQYF,TGTGCCAGCAGCTTAGAACTAGCTTTCGAGACCCAGTACTTC,TRBJ2-5,TRBV7-2,NA,many
CASSEGSAEAYEQYF,TGTGCCAGCAGCGAAGGTTCAGCAGAAGCCTACGAGCAGTACTTC,TRBJ2-7,TRBV7-3,NA,few
CASSFGWAQESSYEQYF,TGTGCCAGCAGTTTTGGGTGGGCGCAGGAGAGCTCCTACGAGCAGTACTTC,TRBJ2-7,TRBV28,NA,NA
CASSLDWGTYEQYF,TGTGCCAGCAGCTTAGATTGGGGTACTTACGAGCAGTACTTC,TRBJ2-7,TRBV7-2,NA,few
CASSLTSGRKSEQYF,TGTGCCAGCAGTTTGACTAGCGGGAGAAAATCCGAGCAGTACTTC,TRBJ2-7,TRBV28,TRBD2,few
CSASDRGGNSPLHF,TGCAGTGCTAGCGACAGGGGAGGTAATTCACCCCTCCACTTT,TRBJ1-6,TRBV20-1,TRBD1,few
CASSSLTDTQYF,TGTGCCAGCAGTTCCCTCACAGATACGCAGTATTTT,TRBJ2-3,TRBV6-2/TRBV6-3,NA,NA
CASSKGHRSVLRGKSSYNEQFF,TGTGCCAGCAGCAAAGGCCACAGGTCCGTTCTGCGGGGGAAGAGCTCCTACAATGAGCAGTTCTTC,TRBJ2-1,TRBV21-1,NA,NA
CASSFAYPESRPQHF,TGTGCCAGCAGTTTCGCGTATCCCGAGAGTCGGCCCCAGCATTTT,TRBJ1-5,TRBV28,NA,few
CASSLELLTSYEQYF,TGTGCCAGCAGTTTAGAACTTCTCACGTCCTACGAGCAGTACTTC,TRBJ2-7,TRBV28,NA,NA
CASSPPTGYEQYF,TGTGCCAGCAGCCCGCCGACGGGCTACGAGCAGTACTTC,TRBJ2-7,TRBV4-2,NA,NA
CSASRLAGGSVRQETQYF,TGCAGTGCTAGCAGACTAGCGGGAGGTTCCGTGAGACAAGAGACCCAGTACTTC,TRBJ2-5,TRBV20-1,TRBD2,few
CASSIGDSGTDTQYF,TGTGCCAGTAGTATTGGGGACAGTGGGACAGATACGCAGTATTTT,TRBJ2-3,TRBV19,TRBD1,few
CSATTGGSRRVGNQPQHF,TGCAGTGCTACGACAGGGGGATCTAGACGAGTAGGGAATCAGCCCCAGCATTTT,TRBJ1-5,TRBV20-1,TRBD1,NA
CASRRTGDHGEQFF,TGTGCCAGTAGAAGGACAGGGGATCATGGTGAGCAGTTCTTC,TRBJ2-1,TRBV19,TRBD1,NA
CASSRGDRNYNSPLHF,TGTGCCAGCAGTCGGGGGGACAGGAACTATAATTCACCCCTCCACTTT,TRBJ1-6,TRBV28,TRBD1,NA
CSASKGGAGLTQYF,TGCAGTGCTAGTAAAGGGGGGGCTGGATTGACCCAGTACTTC,TRBJ2-5,TRBV20-1,NA,NA
CASSPGRTFAYEQYF,TGTGCCAGCAGTCCGGGACGGACCTTCGCGTACGAGCAGTACTTC,TRBJ2-7,TRBV6-1,NA,few
CASSTGRSYEQYF,TGTGCCAGCAGCACCGGACGAAGCTACGAGCAGTACTTC,TRBJ2-7,TRBV7-9,NA,NA
CASGTAYSNQPQHF,TGTGCCAGCGGGACAGCTTATAGCAATCAGCCCCAGCATTTT,TRBJ1-5,TRBV19,TRBD1,few
CASSQTVGLAGVYEQYF,TGTGCCAGCAGCCAAACAGTGGGACTAGCGGGAGTCTACGAGCAGTACTTC,TRBJ2-7,TRBV7-2,TRBD2,NA
CASSFRQVNSEQFF,TGTGCCAGCAGTTTTCGCCAGGTGAATAGTGAGCAGTTCTTC,TRBJ2-1,TRBV27,NA,NA
CASSGTVPNSNQPQHF,TGTGCCAGCAGCGGGACAGTCCCAAATAGCAATCAGCCCCAGCATTTT,TRBJ1-5,TRBV6-1,TRBD1,few
CASSAGTSGRRTSSYNEQFF,TGTGCCAGCAGCGCGGGGACTAGCGGGAGGCGTACGTCCTCCTACAATGAGCAGTTCTTC,TRBJ2-1,TRBV7-2,TRBD2,NA
CASQQGGWVETQYF,TGTGCCAGCCAGCAGGGAGGGTGGGTAGAGACCCAGTACTTC,TRBJ2-5,TRBV25-1,TRBD2,NA
CASSHTPHDQPQHF,TGTGCCAGCAGCCACACCCCACATGATCAGCCCCAGCATTTT,TRBJ1-5,TRBV6-1,NA,NA
CASSPRGDRGRSEQFF,TGTGCCAGCAGCCCGCGTGGGGATCGAGGTAGGTCTGAGCAGTTCTTC,TRBJ2-1,TRBV9,NA,NA
CASSLYLAPSYNEQFF,TGTGCCAGCAGCTTATACCTAGCGCCCTCCTACAATGAGCAGTTCTTC,TRBJ2-1,TRBV7-9,NA,NA
CASRLGVGYTF,TGTGCCAGCAGACTAGGGGTTGGCTACACCTTC,TRBJ1-2,TRBV28,NA,many
CASSIPGVNTEAFF,TGTGCCAGTAGTATCCCCGGGGTGAACACTGAAGCTTTCTTT,TRBJ1-1,TRBV19,NA,NA
CASRGETGGNEQFF,TGTGCCAGCAGGGGGGAAACAGGGGGGAATGAGCAGTTCTTC,TRBJ2-1,TRBV28,TRBD1,few
CSARDNYEQYF,TGCAGTGCTAGAGACAATTACGAGCAGTACTTC,TRBJ2-7,TRBV20-1,NA,NA
CASSSGDYLYNEQFF,TGTGCCAGCAGCTCTGGGGACTACCTCTACAATGAGCAGTTCTTC,TRBJ2-1,TRBV7-6,TRBD2,once
CASSLAGNYGYTF,TGTGCCAGCAGTTTAGCAGGGAACTATGGCTACACCTTC,TRBJ1-2,TRBV28,NA,many
CASRGGQETQYF,TGTGCCAGCCGGGGAGGCCAAGAGACCCAGTACTTC,TRBJ2-5,TRBV19,NA,NA
CATSGAGQGFDEQYF,TGTGCCACCAGTGGGGCGGGACAGGGGTTCGACGAGCAGTACTTC,TRBJ2-7,TRBV24-1,TRBD1,NA
CASSRTGGTTEAFF,TGTGCCAGCTCCCGCACAGGGGGCACCACTGAAGCTTTCTTT,TRBJ1-1,TRBV18,TRBD1,NA
CAISGGQGGTDTQYF,TGTGCCATCAGTGGCGGACAGGGTGGCACAGATACGCAGTATTTT,TRBJ2-3,TRBV10-3,TRBD1,NA